This T cell receptor beta chain was identified during a study of blood T cell repertoires in COVID-19. The ends lost 10 bases at V and 2 bases at J; junction bases unmatched: 6. The length of the CDR3 is 13 residues. CDR1 and CDR2 from the germline V gene are SGHRS and YFSETQ. This clone occurred a few times. Here immunoSEQ multiplex PCR was the method, and the copy in TCRdb shows in-frame clones only, minus some. Of over 450,000 clones in the sample, approximately 89% are singletons; the top ten hold around 0.9%. This TCR came from a man younger than 35 with COVID-19, enrolled during active disease. The J gene is TRBJ1-3, the V gene TRBV5-1, with 7 bases identical to TRBD1. Sequencing was done on a sample of peripheral blood. CDR3 in DNA: TGCGCCTCCCAGGGACAGCCTGGAAACACCATATATTTT. It yields the protein CASQGQPGNTIYF.